The sequence of this TCR beta chain was determined in a study of cytomegalovirus exposure and HLA in healthy donors. In the study overall: Most donors, about 82% of 350 to 450 genotyped, fell in the Caucasian-associated ancestry cluster. Study-wide results and limits: Productive rates of about 87% or about 30% were seen for most TCR beta V segments in an earlier analysis. In a later analysis, the majority of CMV-associated beta chains seemingly showed HLA restriction.

PCR amplification relied on 60 Vbeta primers (plus 13 Jbeta primers). Measured with immunoSEQ multiplex PCR; TCRdb has only the in-frame clones, and not every one. The sample holds some 140,000 clones; roughly 85% are singletons and the top ten take 6% to 7.5%. Note on this clone: The antigen is undetermined.

The length of the CDR3 is 14 residues. CDR1 and CDR2 (germline): GTSNPN, SVGIG (reference sequence). J lost 2 bases, V lost 5 bases, and 6 bases had no gene match. This chain uses TRBV30 with TRBJ1-2; 9 bases are shared with TRBD1. What was sequenced was PBMCs. This receptor was obtained from a man aged 40-55 years in good health and CMV-seropositive. Here the CDR3 reads CAWVTGGWNYGYTF. The CDR3 DNA is TGTGCCTGGGTTACAGGGGGCTGGAACTATGGCTACACCTTC.